This TCR beta chain was identified in a study of control samples from healthy donors and cancer patients. V was clipped by 9 bases and J by 0 bases, with 15 bases between them. Germline CDR1 and CDR2: LNHDA and SQIVND (reference sequence). CDR3 length: 16 residues. The method was immunoSEQ multiplex PCR; TCRdb's version includes in-frame clones alone and lacks a portion of them. This sample yields over 85,000 clones, of which roughly 94% are seen a single time; less than 2.5% belongs to the top ten. The specimen sequenced was blood. The TCR originated in a woman aged 18-29 years in good health. V usage is TRBV19 and J usage is TRBJ1-6; tentative D call: TRBD1 (6 bases). This chain's CDR3 is CASQDSRSSYNSPLHF. The CDR3 bases are TGTGCCAGCCAGGACAGCCGGAGCTCCTATAATTCACCCCTCCACTTT.